Following are 17 T cell receptor beta chains from one sample sequenced in a study of cytomegalovirus exposure and HLA in healthy donors (dated by TCRdb to about 2017). Library preparation used the immunoSEQ multiplex PCR assay. A mixture of 60 forward primers for TCR Vbeta segments and 13 reverse primers for TCR Jbeta segments was used in the multiplex PCR. TCRdb re-hosts the immuneACCESS table, in-frame sequences only. Its copies lack some clones; in the studies checked, an unresolved V gene accounts for under half of them, and the cause for the rest is not known. Here the sample has some 200,000 clones; about 10% occur a single time. The top ten hold approximately 1.5% of the sample. The source material was PBMCs. The receptors were sampled from a woman in her twenties or thirties in good health and CMV-seropositive.

The table lists this clone with a few counts. The rearrangement joins TRBV4-2 to TRBJ2-7, with TRBD1 as a possible D gene (7 bases). Trimming pared 0 bases from V and 3 bases from J, leaving 21 bases between. In germline, CDR1 is LGHNA, CDR2 YNFKEQ. The CDR3 consists of 18 residues. CDR3 nucleotides: TGTGCCAGCAGCCAAGAATGGGGGGACCGGACAGGTTACTACGAGCAGTACTTC. Its protein product is CASSQEWGDRTGYYEQYF.

The V call is TRBV7-9, the J call TRBJ2-1, with a tentative D call TRBD1 (5 bases). Germline CDR1 and CDR2: SEHNR and FQNEAQ (reference sequence). The CDR3 covers 16 residues. The ends were cut back, 5 bases at V and 2 bases at J, with 16 bases in the middle. Here the CDR3 DNA reads TGTGCCAGCAGCCTCCCAGGGATGTCCGCCTACAATGAGCAGTTCTTC. Protein: CASSLPGMSAYNEQFF.

This chain uses TRBV12-5 with TRBJ1-5; perhaps TRBD1 as D (6 bases). This CDR3 is 12 amino acids long. Per germline, CDR1 LGHNT and CDR2 FRNRAP. With 5 bases removed from V and 4 bases from J, the gap between germline ends came to 6 bases. The CDR3 nucleotides are TGTGCTAGTGGTCAGGGGAATCAGCCCCAGCATTTT. Translated: CASGQGNQPQHF.

Of note for this clone: The junction departs from the called germline gene at one end, perhaps through a read error. V gene TRBV11-2 combines with J gene TRBJ2-1; maybe TRBD1 (7 bases). Germline assignment: CDR1 SGHAT and CDR2 FQNNGV. There are 12 residues in the CDR3. The CDR3 region is CACRGAFNEQFF. As DNA, the CDR3 is TGTGCCTGCAGGGGGGCATTTAATGAGCAGTTCTTC.

The chain recombines TRBV6-5 with TRBJ1-1, with TRBD1 matching 8 bases. This CDR3 contains 14 residues. The V gene's germline CDR1 is MNHEY and CDR2 SVGAGI. V lost 7 bases to trimming and J lost 4 bases; unmatched junction nucleotides: 8. CDR3 amino acids: CASIEDRVATEAFF. In DNA, the CDR3 is TGTGCCAGCATAGAGGACAGGGTCGCCACTGAAGCTTTCTTT.

The rearrangement links TRBV6-4 to TRBJ1-2; D possibly corresponds to TRBD1 (6 bases). Germline V gene lookup returns CDR1 MRHNA and CDR2 SNTAGT. Trimming took 4 bases from V and 3 from J, leaving 15 bases between them. This CDR3 is 15 amino acids long. The CDR3 spells CASSAQPGTYYGYTF. The CDR3 nucleotides read TGTGCCAGCAGTGCGCAACCCGGGACATACTATGGCTACACCTTC.

This clone was recorded a few times. V usage is TRBV7-9 and J usage is TRBJ1-1, with a tentative D call TRBD1 (5 bases). Germline V gene data show CDR1 as SEHNR and CDR2 as FQNEAQ (reference sequence). V gave up 3 bases and J gave up 4 bases, with 15 bases separating them. The CDR3 extends over 15 amino acids. The CDR3 region is CASSFRQGGVTEAFF. The CDR3 DNA is TGTGCCAGCAGCTTCAGGCAGGGAGGGGTCACTGAAGCTTTCTTT.

This clone was recorded a few times. The chain joins TRBV5-6 to TRBJ1-1; D is perhaps TRBD1 (6 bases). Trimming took 4 bases from V and 4 from J, leaving 8 bases between them. The CDR3 totals 12 residues. From germline, CDR1 is SGHDT and CDR2 YYEEEE. This CDR3 is CASSEGGTEAFF. The CDR3, as DNA: TGTGCCAGCAGCGAAGGGGGCACTGAAGCTTTCTTT.

In this sample, this clone turned up a few times. The chain recombines TRBV2 with TRBJ2-7; a possible D gene is TRBD2 (6 bases). Trimming stripped 4 bases from V and 12 bases from J, with 16 bases between. Germline V gene lookup returns CDR1 SNHLY and CDR2 FYNNEI. The CDR3 consists of 12 residues. CDR3 bases: TGTGCCAGCAGTGCCGGAGCGGCGGGACGGTACTTC. Translation gives CASSAGAAGRYF.

This clone was observed a handful of times. The rearrangement joins TRBV5-6 to TRBJ1-2, with D unresolved. The CDR3 consists of 14 residues. CDR1 is SGHDT and CDR2 is YYEEEE in the germline V gene. Trimming left V 1 base short and J 8 bases short, with 15 bases between. CDR3 sequence (DNA): TGTGCCAGCAGCTTGAAAGGGATCTCGGGGGGCTACACCTTC. Translated, it gives CASSLKGISGGYTF.

The V call is TRBV6-1, the J call TRBJ1-5; no definite D call. Germline loops: CDR1 MNHNS, CDR2 SASEGT. The CDR3 runs to 13 residues. V lost 4 bases and J lost 6, with 10 bases in between. The CDR3 loop reads CASSAQPGQPQHF. The CDR3 DNA sequence: TGTGCCAGCAGTGCCCAACCCGGTCAGCCCCAGCATTTT.

V is TRBV20-1 and J is TRBJ2-3; D is undetermined. Germline CDR1 is DFQATT and CDR2 is SNEGSKA (reference sequence). The CDR3 is 11 amino acids. V shed 6 bases and J shed 2 bases, with 6 bases lying between them. DNA of the CDR3: TGCAGTGCGGGCACCACAGATACGCAGTATTTT. It yields the protein CSAGTTDTQYF.

This chain joins TRBV6-5 and TRBJ2-1; 8 bases map to TRBD2. Trimming at V came to 8 bases and at J to 3 bases, leaving 9 bases not matched to a gene. The CDR3 totals 15 residues. Per the germline V gene, CDR1 is MNHEY and CDR2 is SVGAGI. The CDR3 protein is CASRRGGQGYNEQFF. The CDR3, as DNA: TGTGCCAGCCGACGGGGGGGGCAGGGCTACAATGAGCAGTTCTTC.

This clone was detected only a few times. The rearrangement joins TRBV7-2 to TRBJ2-7; tentative D call: TRBD1 (6 bases). CDR1 is SGHTA and CDR2 is FQGNSA in the germline V gene. This CDR3 is 13 amino acids long. V was pared by 5 bases and J by 3 bases, with 11 bases between. In DNA, the CDR3 is TGTGCCAGCAGCCCTCAGACAGGCTACGAGCAGTACTTC. It translates to CASSPQTGYEQYF.

This clone was counted a few times. V usage is TRBV29-1 and J usage is TRBJ1-1; no reliable D call. Germline CDR1 is SQVTM and CDR2 is ANQGSEA. CDR3 length: 12 amino acids. V dropped 5 bases and J dropped 5 bases, with 12 bases sitting between them. The CDR3 spells CSVHLRGTEAFF. The CDR3 coding sequence is TGCAGCGTTCACCTCCGAGGTACTGAAGCTTTCTTT. Full variable domain (rest looked up from reference TRBV29-1 and TRBJ1-1): SAVISQKPSRDICQRGTSLTIQCQVDSQVTMMFWYRQQPGQSLTLIATANQGSEATYESGFVIDKFPISRPNLTFSTLTVSNMSPEDSSIYLCSVHLRGTEAFFGQGTRLTVV.

The chain recombines TRBV18 with TRBJ1-1; D uncertain. Germline lookup yields CDR1 KGHSH and CDR2 LQKENI. The CDR3 consists of 13 residues. Deletions cut 6 bases from V and 1 base from J, with 9 bases between. The CDR3 DNA sequence: TGTGCCAGCTCGTTTGGGAGGAACACTGAAGCTTTCTTT. This sequence encodes CASSFGRNTEAFF. The variable domain in full, completed from reference TRBV18 and TRBJ1-1, reads NAGVMQNPRHLVRRRGQEARLRCSPMKGHSHVYWYRQLPEEGLKFMVYLQKENIIDESGMPKERFSAEFPKEGPSILRIQQVVRGDSAAYFCASSFGRNTEAFFGQGTRLTVV.

The CDR3, as DNA: TGTGCCAGCAGCTCCGCCCTGGGTTCTGGGACTAGTGCGCCCGAGCAGTACTTC. Protein product: CASSSALGSGTSAPEQYF. The V and J genes are TRBV9 and TRBJ2-7; 8 bases are shared with TRBD2. Unmatched junction bases numbered 21, after V lost 4 bases and J lost 6 bases. This CDR3 spans 18 amino acids. Germline values: CDR1 SGDLS, CDR2 YYNGEE.